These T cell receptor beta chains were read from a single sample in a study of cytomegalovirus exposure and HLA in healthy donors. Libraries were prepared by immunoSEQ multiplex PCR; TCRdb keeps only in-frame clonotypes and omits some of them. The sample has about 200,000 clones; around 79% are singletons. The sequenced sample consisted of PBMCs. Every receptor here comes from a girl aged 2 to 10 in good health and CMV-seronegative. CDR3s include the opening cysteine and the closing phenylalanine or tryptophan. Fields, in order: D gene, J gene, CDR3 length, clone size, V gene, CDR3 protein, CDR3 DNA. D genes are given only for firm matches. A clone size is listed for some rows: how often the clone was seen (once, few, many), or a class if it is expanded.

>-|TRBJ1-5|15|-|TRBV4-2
CASSQDGGANQPQHF
TGTGCCAGCAGCCAAGATGGAGGGGCTAATCAGCCCCAGCATTTT
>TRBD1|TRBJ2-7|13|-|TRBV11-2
CASSSGTGYEQYF
TGTGCCAGCAGTTCCGGGACAGGCTACGAGCAGTACTTC
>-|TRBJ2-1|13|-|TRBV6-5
CASGQLGTNEQFF
TGTGCCAGCGGGCAACTAGGTACCAATGAGCAGTTCTTC
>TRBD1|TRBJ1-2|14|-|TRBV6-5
CASSYSRDSYGYTF
TGTGCCAGCAGTTACTCCCGGGACAGCTATGGCTACACCTTC
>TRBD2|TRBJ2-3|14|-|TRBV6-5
CASSSGVGTDTQYF
TGTGCCAGCAGCAGCGGGGTTGGCACAGATACGCAGTATTTT
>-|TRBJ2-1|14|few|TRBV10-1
CASSESPSGQGQFF
TGCGCCAGCAGTGAGTCCCCAAGTGGGCAAGGTCAGTTCTTC
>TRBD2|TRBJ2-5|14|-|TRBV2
CASRVAGVSETQYF
TGTGCCAGCAGGGTAGCGGGGGTGAGCGAGACCCAGTACTTC
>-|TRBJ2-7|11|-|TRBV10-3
CAISDMYEQYF
TGTGCCATCAGTGACATGTACGAGCAGTACTTC
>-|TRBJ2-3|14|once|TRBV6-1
CASRARPSTDTQYF
TGTGCCAGCAGGGCTAGGCCCAGCACAGATACGCAGTATTTT
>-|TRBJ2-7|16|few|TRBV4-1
CASSQGARRLSYEQYF
TGCGCCAGCAGCCAAGGGGCCAGGAGGCTATCCTACGAGCAGTACTTC
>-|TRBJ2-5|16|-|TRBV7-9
CASSLVGNGAKETQYF
TGTGCCAGCAGCTTAGTGGGCAATGGGGCTAAAGAGACCCAGTACTTC
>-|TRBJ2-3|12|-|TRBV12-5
CASCTHRDTQYF
TGTGCTAGTTGTACGCATAGAGATACGCAGTATTTT
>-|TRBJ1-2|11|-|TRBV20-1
CSAKKRDGYTF
TGCAGTGCTAAAAAGAGAGATGGCTACACCTTC
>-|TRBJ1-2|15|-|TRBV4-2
CASSQGLERNYGYTF
TGTGCCAGCAGCCAAGGGTTAGAGCGTAACTATGGCTACACCTTC
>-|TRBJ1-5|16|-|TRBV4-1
CASSQGLGTGFQPQHF
TGCGCCAGCAGCCAGGGCCTCGGGACTGGCTTTCAGCCCCAGCATTTT
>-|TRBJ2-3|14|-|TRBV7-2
CASSLLSITDTQYF
TGTGCCAGCAGCTTGCTCAGTATCACAGATACGCAGTATTTT